These 23 T cell receptor beta chains were sequenced from one sample in a study of T cells in narcolepsy. Measured with immunoSEQ multiplex PCR; TCRdb has only the in-frame clones, and not every one. The sample shows about 18,000 clones, about two thirds of them seen only once. Sequenced sample: CD45RA- memory CD8+ T cells from PBMCs. The receptor set was obtained from a human donor with narcolepsy.

The gene calls are TRBV15 and TRBJ1-1; 7 bases line up with TRBD1. J gave up 0 bases and V 5 bases, and 15 bases lay outside the gene matches. There are 18 residues in the CDR3. Germline loops: CDR1 LNHNV, CDR2 YYDKDF (reference sequence). CDR3 bases: TGTGCCACCAGCGGGGACAGTCCGAGGGGAGTCATGAACACTGAAGCTTTCTTT. Translated: CATSGDSPRGVMNTEAFF.

This clone showed up just a few times. This chain connects TRBV29-1 to TRBJ2-1; 11 nucleotides agree with TRBD2. V gave up 5 bases and J gave up 6 bases; unmatched junction bases: 9. The CDR3 loop spans 15 amino acids. From germline, CDR1 is SQVTM and CDR2 ANQGSEA. The CDR3 DNA reads TGCAGCGTTCCTCCGGGACTAGCGGTTTCCAATGAGCAGTTCTTC. It yields the protein CSVPPGLAVSNEQFF.

V usage is TRBV9 and J usage is TRBJ1-5; no clear D gene. Germline values: CDR1 SGDLS, CDR2 YYNGEE. This CDR3 has 14 residues. Trimming removed 4 bases from V and 4 bases from J, with 12 bases in between. Here the CDR3 reads CASSPLDVNQPQHF. CDR3 DNA: TGTGCCAGCAGCCCATTGGACGTAAATCAGCCCCAGCATTTT.

J is TRBJ2-3 and V is TRBV9, with D perhaps TRBD2 (6 bases). CDR3 length equals 15 residues. CDR1 is SGDLS and CDR2 is YYNGEE in the germline V gene. Trimming left V 2 bases short and J 4 bases short, with 14 bases between. In DNA, the CDR3 is TGTGCCAGCAGCGTTGGTAGCGGCCCTCCAGATACGCAGTATTTT. This sequence encodes CASSVGSGPPDTQYF.

This clone has more than one count but fewer than ten. V is TRBV19 and J is TRBJ2-7; TRBD1 aligns across 11 bases. J lost 4 bases, V lost 5 bases, and 4 bases had no gene match. The germline V gene encodes CDR1 LNHDA and CDR2 SQIVND (reference sequence). CDR3 length: 14 residues. CDR3 region: CASSSGTGGYEQYF. CDR3 nucleotide sequence: TGTGCCAGTAGTTCGGGGACAGGGGGTTACGAGCAGTACTTC.

V usage is TRBV18 and J usage is TRBJ1-1, with a weak D call TRBD1 (5 bases). The V gene lost 1 base and the J gene lost 3 bases, with 24 bases spanning the gap. Germline loops: CDR1 KGHSH, CDR2 LQKENI. The CDR3 consists of 19 residues. This CDR3 reads CASSPLKGPLIPRDTEAFF. The CDR3 coding sequence is TGTGCCAGCTCACCACTCAAGGGACCCCTCATCCCCCGGGACACTGAAGCTTTCTTT.

In this sample, this clone turned up a few times. The chain recombines TRBV19 with TRBJ1-1; D uncertain. The ends were cut back, 1 base at V and 5 bases at J, with 11 bases in the middle. Germline V gives CDR1 LNHDA, CDR2 SQIVND (reference sequence). This CDR3 is built from 14 residues. This CDR3 is CASSIGELGTEAFF. As DNA, the CDR3 is TGTGCCAGTAGTATAGGCGAGTTGGGGACTGAAGCTTTCTTT.

This clone was detected only a few times. The chain recombines TRBV6-4 with TRBJ2-1; no clear D. Trimming took off 5 bases at V and 7 bases at J, with 15 bases between the two ends. There are 14 residues in the CDR3. The V gene's germline CDR1 is MRHNA and CDR2 SNTAGT. As DNA, the CDR3 is TGTGCCAGCAGTATCGGTGGGCAGACGAATGAGCAGTTCTTC. Its protein is CASSIGGQTNEQFF.

This clone qualifies as medium-sized. The gene calls are TRBV6-5 and TRBJ2-1, with no clear D. Looked up from germline, CDR1 is MNHEY and CDR2 is SVGAGI. This CDR3 spans 12 amino acids. The V and J ends lost 0 bases and 8 bases respectively, with 5 bases between them. The CDR3 loop is CASSYSGDEQFF. Written as DNA, the CDR3 is TGTGCCAGCAGTTACTCTGGGGATGAGCAGTTCTTC.

The chain couples TRBV7-9 to TRBJ2-3; 10 nucleotides match TRBD1. Germline values: CDR1 SEHNR, CDR2 FQNEAQ (reference sequence). This CDR3 is built from 17 residues. After removal of 5 bases from V and 2 bases from J, the junction contained 10 bases not matched to a gene. The CDR3 loop reads CASSPPDRGSPTDTQYF. The DNA of the CDR3 is TGTGCCAGCAGCCCTCCGGACAGGGGGAGCCCCACAGATACGCAGTATTTT.

The chain couples TRBV7-9 to TRBJ2-1; no reliable D call. V was trimmed by 2 bases and J by 0 bases, leaving 14 bases between them. CDR3 size: 17 residues. CDR1 SEHNR and CDR2 FQNEAQ come from the germline V gene (reference sequence). In nucleotides, the CDR3 is TGTGCCAGCAGCTTAAGAGTGACGTTTAGCTCCTACAATGAGCAGTTCTTC. Its protein product is CASSLRVTFSSYNEQFF.

The chain employs TRBV5-6 and TRBJ2-7, with D hard to call. Trimming stripped 2 bases from V and 2 bases from J, with 11 bases between. The CDR3 has 14 amino acids. Germline V gene data show CDR1 as SGHDT and CDR2 as YYEEEE. The CDR3 reads CASSFGPTAYEQYF. The CDR3 nucleotides are TGTGCCAGCAGCTTTGGGCCGACCGCCTACGAGCAGTACTTC.

The CDR3 sequence is CASSPDRGETQYF. Written as DNA, the CDR3 is TGTGCCAGCAGTCCCGACAGGGGAGAGACCCAGTACTTC. The rearrangement links TRBV7-8 to TRBJ2-5; 8 nucleotides line up with TRBD1. The CDR3 is 13 amino acids. Per the germline V gene, CDR1 is SGHVS and CDR2 is FQNEAQ. The trim removed 6 bases at V and 4 bases at J, leaving 4 bases unmatched. The full variable domain, completed using reference TRBV7-8 and TRBJ2-5, is GAGVSQSPRYKVAKRGQDVALRCDPISGHVSLFWYQQALGQGPEFLTYFQNEAQLDKSGLPSDRFFAERPEGSVSTLKIQRTQQEDSAVYLCASSPDRGETQYFGPGTRLLVL.

This chain links TRBV14 with TRBJ2-7; perhaps TRBD2 as D (5 bases). Germline V CDR1 and CDR2: SGHDN, FVKESK. There are 14 residues in the CDR3. V lost 4 bases and J lost 6, with 16 bases in between. The CDR3 DNA follows: TGTGCCAGCAGCCCAGTGGGTGAGGGATTCGAGCAGTACTTC. This encodes CASSPVGEGFEQYF.

The rearrangement links TRBV9 to TRBJ2-7; possibly TRBD2 for D (7 bases). Trimming took 0 bases from V and 6 from J, leaving 13 bases between them. This CDR3 has 14 residues. Germline V gene lookup returns CDR1 SGDLS and CDR2 YYNGEE. CDR3 sequence reads: CASSVDPGGSEQYF. The CDR3 bases are TGTGCCAGCAGCGTAGATCCGGGGGGCAGCGAGCAGTACTTC.

This clone was counted between two and nine times. V gene TRBV2 combines with J gene TRBJ2-1; 8 nucleotides line up with TRBD2. V dropped 9 bases and J dropped 8; count of bases not matched to a gene: 12. CDR3 length: 14 amino acids. Germline V gene sequence: CDR1 SNHLY, CDR2 FYNNEI. CDR3 bases: TGTGCCAGTTCTAGCGGGCACGAGTGGGATGAGCAGTTCTTC. Its protein product is CASSSGHEWDEQFF.

There are a few counts of this clone. V gene TRBV25-1 combines with J gene TRBJ1-5; no reliable D call. Trimming removed 6 bases from V and 0 bases from J, with 12 bases in between. This CDR3 is built from 15 residues. CDR1 is MGHDK, CDR2 SYGVNS, per germline. The CDR3 spells CASSSAGYSNQPQHF. CDR3 in DNA: TGTGCCAGCAGCTCCGCGGGATATAGCAATCAGCCCCAGCATTTT. Based on the CDR3 plus reference TRBV25-1 and TRBJ1-5, the full variable domain is EADIYQTPRYLVIGTGKKITLECSQTMGHDKMYWYQQDPGMELHLIHYSYGVNSTEKGDLSSESTVSRIRTEHFPLTLESARPSHTSQYLCASSSAGYSNQPQHFGDGTRLSIL.

The chain combines TRBV7-8 with TRBJ1-1; 8 bases map to TRBD1. V shed 5 bases and J 5 bases; nucleotides not matched to a gene: 16. The V gene's germline CDR1 is SGHVS and CDR2 FQNEAQ. The CDR3 covers 17 residues. CDR3 residues: CASSTISIGQGGTEAFF. The CDR3 bases are TGTGCCAGCAGCACAATCAGCATCGGACAGGGAGGGACTGAAGCTTTCTTT.

The chain employs TRBV4-2 and TRBJ1-2; no clear D gene. With 4 bases removed from V and 4 bases from J, the gap between germline ends came to 19 bases. The CDR3 has 16 residues. Germline assignment: CDR1 LGHNA and CDR2 YNFKEQ. CDR3 region: CASSRGLGGTPYGYTF. The DNA for the CDR3 is TGTGCCAGCAGCCGAGGACTTGGAGGCACACCCTATGGCTACACCTTC.

V gene TRBV6-6 combines with J gene TRBJ2-5; D unresolved. The J call may be in error: the DNA end matches TRBJ2-7 better. The CDR3 covers 15 residues. The germline CDR1 and CDR2 sequences are MNHNY and SVGAGI (reference sequence). The CDR3: CASSLGEYRSYEQYF. Written as DNA, the CDR3 is TGTGCCAGCAGTCTCGGAGAGTACCGCTCCTACGAGCAGTACTTC.

CDR3 nucleotide sequence: TGTGCCAGCAGTCCACAGATGTCTTTCTTT. It yields the protein CASSPQMSFF. The chain links TRBV6-5 to TRBJ1-1; D uncertain. Germline loops: CDR1 MNHEY, CDR2 SVGAGI. The CDR3 extends over 10 amino acids. Trimming took off 5 bases at V and 12 bases at J, with 10 bases between the two ends.

The V call is TRBV19, the J call TRBJ2-7; tentatively, D is TRBD2 (6 bases). V lost 3 bases and J lost 2, with 11 bases in between. Germline V gene sequence: CDR1 LNHDA, CDR2 SQIVND (reference sequence). The CDR3 is 14 amino acids. This chain's CDR3 is CASSMVWGAYEQYF. DNA for the CDR3: TGTGCCAGTAGTATGGTTTGGGGGGCCTACGAGCAGTACTTC. The complete variable domain, with remaining parts taken from reference TRBV19 and TRBJ2-7, reads DGGITQSPKYLFRKEGQNVTLSCEQNLNHDAMYWYRQDPGQGLRLIYYSQIVNDFQKGDIAEGYSVSREKKESFPLTVTSAQKNPTAFYLCASSMVWGAYEQYFGPGTRLTVT.

J is TRBJ1-1 and V is TRBV7-9; D not certain. V dropped 1 base and J dropped 1 base, with 10 bases sitting between them. The CDR3 consists of 15 residues. Germline V CDR1 and CDR2: SEHNR, FQNEAQ (reference sequence). CDR3 amino acids: CASSLGPSTNTEAFF. The CDR3 coding sequence is TGTGCCAGCAGCTTAGGTCCGTCTACGAACACTGAAGCTTTCTTT.